One and the same sample provided the 28 T cell receptor beta chains below, sequenced in a study of beta chain features in type 1 diabetes. Reverse transcription of all isolated RNA meant that expressed TCRB transcripts were sequenced. The protocol was immunoSEQ multiplex PCR, while the TCRdb copy is restricted to in-frame clones and leaves out a portion. The profile shows around 250,000 clones, over 20% of them singletons. These receptors are not linked to any known antigen. Notes on the study in general: Patients with Type 1 diabetes showed moderately but significantly shorter TCRB CDR3s in all four CD4+ subsets.

Sequencing was done on a sample of naive CD4+ T cells from blood. The receptors come from a woman aged 40 to 49 with type 1 diabetes.

The CDR3 protein is CASSLGSGAFF. CDR3 sequence (DNA): TGTGCCAGCAGCTTAGGGAGTGGGGCTTTCTTT. The chain links TRBV7-2 to TRBJ1-1; D remains unclear. CDR1 is SGHTA and CDR2 is FQGNSA in the germline V gene. The CDR3 runs to 11 residues. V was shortened by 1 base and J by 11 bases, with 8 bases between the two germline ends.

There are a few counts of this clone. This rearrangement joins TRBV19 to TRBJ1-5; D might be TRBD1 (5 bases). This CDR3 spans 13 amino acids. Deletions cut 5 bases from V and 6 bases from J, with 11 bases between. From germline, CDR1 is LNHDA and CDR2 SQIVND (reference sequence). CDR3 DNA: TGTGCCAGTAGTCTTCAGGGTGGTCAGCCCCAGCATTTT. This translates into CASSLQGGQPQHF.

The rearrangement joins TRBV6-4 to TRBJ1-1, with a weak D call TRBD1 (5 bases). The V gene's germline CDR1 is MRHNA and CDR2 SNTAGT. This CDR3 spans 13 amino acids. Trimming removed 6 bases at V and 1 base at J, with 9 bases between. The CDR3 region is CASRMTANTEAFF. In DNA, the CDR3 is TGTGCCAGCAGGATGACAGCGAACACTGAAGCTTTCTTT.

Regarding this clone: Other DNA sequences in this sample translate to the same CDR3. The chain carries TRBV18 and TRBJ2-5; TRBD2 aligns across 7 bases. J gave up 4 bases and V 3 bases, and 2 bases lay outside the gene matches. The CDR3 length is 13 residues. Germline-derived CDR1 and CDR2 are KGHSH and LQKENI. Here the CDR3 reads CASSPGGRETQYF. In DNA, the CDR3 is TGTGCCAGCTCACCCGGGGGGAGAGAGACCCAGTACTTC.

V is TRBV5-1 and J is TRBJ1-4; 8 bases align to TRBD1. CDR1 is SGHRS, CDR2 YFSETQ, per germline. The CDR3 is 15 amino acids. V trimming: 4 bases; J trimming: 8 bases; junction bases outside the gene matches: 10. The CDR3 loop is CASSGGTGEGEKLFF. The CDR3 nucleotides read TGCGCCAGCAGCGGAGGGACAGGCGAGGGAGAAAAACTGTTTTTT.

The chain has TRBV27 and TRBJ1-1; no clear D gene. The germline V and J ends were trimmed by 2 bases and 11 bases, with 9 bases remaining between them. This CDR3 spans 11 amino acids. Germline values: CDR1 MNHEY, CDR2 SMNVEV (reference sequence). This chain's CDR3 is CASSLAGNAFF. In DNA, the CDR3 is TGTGCCAGCAGTTTAGCCGGGAACGCTTTCTTT.

V and J are TRBV7-9 and TRBJ1-2, with 7 bases lining up with TRBD1. The J segment lost 2 bases and the V segment lost 3 bases, leaving 6 bases of the junction unmatched. In germline, CDR1 is SEHNR, CDR2 FQNEAQ (reference sequence). CDR3 length equals 15 residues. The CDR3, as DNA: TGTGCCAGCAGCTTGGGACGGGGACAGAACTATGGCTACACCTTC. This translates into CASSLGRGQNYGYTF.

V is TRBV5-4 and J is TRBJ2-6, with 7 bases fitting TRBD1. CDR1 and CDR2 from the germline V gene are SGHNT and YYREEE (reference sequence). V lost 2 bases, J lost 2 bases, and 7 bases stayed unmatched. CDR3 length equals 17 residues. The CDR3, as DNA: TGTGCCAGCAGCTTCGTGCAGGGGGATCCTGGGGCCAACGTCCTGACTTTC. Amino acids: CASSFVQGDPGANVLTF.

This clone was observed a single time. This sequence joins TRBV25-1 and TRBJ2-2, with 9 bases matching TRBD1. CDR1 is MGHDK, CDR2 SYGVNS, per germline. This CDR3 is built from 16 residues. The V gene end was trimmed by 4 bases and the J gene end by 5 bases; junction bases not matched to a gene: 8. The CDR3 nucleotides read TGTGCCAGCAGTGCTCCGGGACAGGGTAAAACCGGGGAGCTGTTTTTT. Residues: CASSAPGQGKTGELFF.

This chain uses TRBV29-1 with TRBJ2-7; 7 positions agree with TRBD1. There are 14 residues in the CDR3. The V and J ends lost 2 bases and 5 bases, in that order; junction bases with no gene match: 9. Germline CDR1 is SQVTM and CDR2 is ANQGSEA. CDR3 sequence (DNA): TGCAGCGTTGAACGAGGGACAGCTTCCAACGAGCAGTACTTC. This gives the protein CSVERGTASNEQYF.

This clone was counted only a few times. The rearrangement links TRBV4-3 to TRBJ1-6; D is possibly TRBD1 (6 bases). Between the trimmed V and J ends, which lost 2 bases and 5 bases, there was a span of 10 bases. This CDR3 contains 15 residues. CDR1 and CDR2 (germline): LGHNA, YSLEER. DNA for the CDR3: TGCGCCAGCAGCCAATTACAGGGCGATAATTCACCCCTCCACTTT. It specifies CASSQLQGDNSPLHF.

The rearrangement links TRBV27 to TRBJ2-7; D is perhaps TRBD1 (6 bases). CDR1 MNHEY and CDR2 SMNVEV come from the germline V gene (reference sequence). This CDR3 is built from 13 residues. The germline V and J ends were trimmed by 8 bases and 2 bases, with 13 bases remaining between them. CDR3 DNA: TGTGCCAGCCGCCGACAGGCGGCCTACGAGCAGTACTTC. As protein: CASRRQAAYEQYF.

With respect to this clone: Germline is not matched at one junction end, which may reflect a read error. CDR3 region: CASSQPGAWANFLTF. The CDR3 DNA follows: TGTGCCAGCAGCCAACCAGGGGCGTGGGCCAACTTCCTGACTTTC. The genes are TRBV4-2 and TRBJ2-6, with D maybe TRBD1 (6 bases). This CDR3 is 15 amino acids long. CDR1 LGHNA and CDR2 YNFKEQ come from the germline V gene.

The chain links TRBV30 to TRBJ2-1, with 7 positions matching TRBD1. This CDR3 has 12 residues. In germline, CDR1 is GTSNPN, CDR2 SVGIG (reference sequence). V was pared by 8 bases and J by 9 bases, with 10 bases of the junction left unmatched. The CDR3 region has the DNA TGTGCCGGGACAGCAGACTTCGGTGAGCAGTTCTTC. The encoded protein is CAGTADFGEQFF.

The chain couples TRBV29-1 to TRBJ2-3; 10 bases line up with TRBD2. CDR1 is SQVTM and CDR2 is ANQGSEA in the germline V gene. V shed 4 bases and J 2 bases; nucleotides not matched to a gene: 3. This CDR3 contains 14 residues. Written as DNA, the CDR3 is TGCAGCGTTGCACTAGCGGGGAACACAGATACGCAGTATTTT. Amino acids: CSVALAGNTDTQYF.

This sequence joins TRBV4-3 and TRBJ1-4, with 9 bases aligning to TRBD1. The trim removed 1 base at V and 0 bases at J, leaving 0 bases unmatched. The CDR3 is made up of 16 amino acids. Per the germline V gene, CDR1 is LGHNA and CDR2 is YSLEER. Written as DNA, the CDR3 is TGCGCCAGCAGCCAAGGACAGGGGGCAACTAATGAAAAACTGTTTTTT. It yields the protein CASSQGQGATNEKLFF.

The chain is built from TRBV28 and TRBJ1-4; 9 bases are shared with TRBD1. Germline lookup yields CDR1 MDHEN and CDR2 SYDVKM. V was clipped by 7 bases and J by 14 bases; unmatched bases: 5. The CDR3 runs to 11 residues. The CDR3 is CASTTGGPLFF. CDR3 DNA: TGTGCCAGCACAACAGGGGGCCCCCTGTTTTTT. The full variable domain, rest sourced from reference TRBV28 and TRBJ1-4, is DVKVTQSSRYLVKRTGEKVFLECVQDMDHENMFWYRQDPGLGLRLIYFSYDVKMKEKGDIPEGYSVSREKKERFSLILESASTNQTSMYLCASTTGGPLFFGSGTQLSVL.

V and J are TRBV15 and TRBJ2-1; D gene uncertain. This CDR3 region has 13 residues. Germline V gives CDR1 LNHNV, CDR2 YYDKDF (reference sequence). The ends were cut back, 0 bases at V and 4 bases at J, with 4 bases in the middle. DNA of the CDR3: TGTGCCACCAGCAGAGAACAATACAATGAGCAGTTCTTC. The encoded protein is CATSREQYNEQFF.

The chain uses TRBV10-3 and TRBJ1-2; TRBD1 matches at 7 bases. V shed 6 bases and J 3 bases; nucleotides not matched to a gene: 7. The CDR3 consists of 14 residues. Germline CDR1 ENHRY, CDR2 SYGVKD. CDR3 coding DNA: TGTGCCATCAGCCCGACGGGACAGTACTATGGCTACACCTTC. Residues: CAISPTGQYYGYTF.

The V gene is TRBV28, the J gene TRBJ2-4; maybe TRBD1 (6 bases). The CDR3 is 14 residues long. Germline V lookup: CDR1 MDHEN, CDR2 SYDVKM. Trimming removed 5 bases at V and 9 bases at J, with 17 bases between. CDR3 protein: CASSPPGQSGIQYF. The CDR3, as DNA: TGTGCCAGCAGTCCCCCCGGACAGTCAGGCATTCAGTACTTC. Full variable domain (remainder filled in from reference TRBV28 and TRBJ2-4): DVKVTQSSRYLVKRTGEKVFLECVQDMDHENMFWYRQDPGLGLRLIYFSYDVKMKEKGDIPEGYSVSREKKERFSLILESASTNQTSMYLCASSPPGQSGIQYFGAGTRLSVL.

This clone was seen more than once but under ten times. The gene calls are TRBV9 and TRBJ2-1; TRBD2 might be the D (6 bases). Germline values: CDR1 SGDLS, CDR2 YYNGEE. The CDR3 totals 15 residues. Trimming left V 0 bases short and J 4 bases short, with 11 bases between. CDR3 nucleotide sequence: TGTGCCAGCAGCGTAGATAGCGGCACGTACAATGAGCAGTTCTTC. Translation: CASSVDSGTYNEQFF.

V and J are TRBV6-5 and TRBJ2-5, with a weak D call TRBD2 (6 bases). There are 12 residues in the CDR3. CDR1 is MNHEY and CDR2 is SVGAGI in the germline V gene. V dropped 5 bases and J dropped 2 bases, with 6 bases sitting between them. The CDR3 DNA reads TGTGCCAGCAGTAGCGGGCAAGAGACCCAGTACTTC. Amino acids: CASSSGQETQYF.

In its sample, this clone was seen a few times. The J gene is TRBJ2-2, the V gene TRBV25-1; D is perhaps TRBD2 (6 bases). V was shortened by 1 base and J by 7 bases, with 10 bases between the two germline ends. This CDR3 comprises 14 residues. Per germline, CDR1 MGHDK and CDR2 SYGVNS. In DNA, the CDR3 is TGTGCCAGCAGTGAATGGGGGGAGATCGGGGAGCTGTTTTTT. Translated, it gives CASSEWGEIGELFF. The entire variable domain, with the rest obtained from reference TRBV25-1 and TRBJ2-2, is as follows: EADIYQTPRYLVIGTGKKITLECSQTMGHDKMYWYQQDPGMELHLIHYSYGVNSTEKGDLSSESTVSRIRTEHFPLTLESARPSHTSQYLCASSEWGEIGELFFGEGSRLTVL.

V usage is TRBV6-5 and J usage is TRBJ1-2; the match to TRBD1 covers 9 bases. The CDR3 is 13 amino acids. Losses at the gene ends were 7 bases for V and 4 bases for J; bases not matched to a gene: 4. Germline CDR1 reads MNHEY; CDR2 reads SVGAGI. The CDR3, as DNA: TGTGCCAGCAAAACGACAGGGGGCTATGGCTACACCTTC. It codes for CASKTTGGYGYTF.

This clone turned up a few times. The CDR3, as DNA: TGTGCCGCCTCCGGGACTTCGAACACCGGGGAGCTGTTTTTT. This encodes CAASGTSNTGELFF. The gene calls are TRBV6-5 and TRBJ2-2; maybe TRBD2 (6 bases). Trimming removed 11 bases at V and 0 bases at J, with 13 bases between. The CDR3 contains 14 residues. The germline CDR1 and CDR2 sequences are MNHEY and SVGAGI.

The chain uses TRBV2 and TRBJ1-5; D is possibly TRBD1 (5 bases). CDR3 length: 14 amino acids. Trimming removed 4 bases at V and 4 bases at J, with 11 bases between. The V gene's germline CDR1 is SNHLY and CDR2 FYNNEI. CDR3 protein: CASSGTSPNQPQHF. DNA for the CDR3: TGTGCCAGCAGTGGGACAAGCCCTAATCAGCCCCAGCATTTT.

The chain uses TRBV30 and TRBJ1-2; TRBD1 matches 9 bases. This CDR3 contains 15 residues. The germline V gene encodes CDR1 GTSNPN and CDR2 SVGIG (reference sequence). The J segment lost 8 bases and the V segment lost 0 bases, leaving 10 bases of the junction unmatched. In DNA, the CDR3 is TGTGCCTGGAGTGTACAGGGGGCGACGGGCAGGGGCTACACCTTC. Protein: CAWSVQGATGRGYTF.

The CDR3 DNA follows: TGTGCCAGCAGACCCACTTGGGGGGATGAGCAGTTCTTC. This gives the protein CASRPTWGDEQFF. This rearrangement joins TRBV28 to TRBJ2-1, with a weak D call TRBD2 (6 bases). Germline assignment: CDR1 MDHEN and CDR2 SYDVKM. This CDR3 has 13 residues. The V end lost 6 bases, the J end lost 8 bases, and 14 bases lay between the germline ends.